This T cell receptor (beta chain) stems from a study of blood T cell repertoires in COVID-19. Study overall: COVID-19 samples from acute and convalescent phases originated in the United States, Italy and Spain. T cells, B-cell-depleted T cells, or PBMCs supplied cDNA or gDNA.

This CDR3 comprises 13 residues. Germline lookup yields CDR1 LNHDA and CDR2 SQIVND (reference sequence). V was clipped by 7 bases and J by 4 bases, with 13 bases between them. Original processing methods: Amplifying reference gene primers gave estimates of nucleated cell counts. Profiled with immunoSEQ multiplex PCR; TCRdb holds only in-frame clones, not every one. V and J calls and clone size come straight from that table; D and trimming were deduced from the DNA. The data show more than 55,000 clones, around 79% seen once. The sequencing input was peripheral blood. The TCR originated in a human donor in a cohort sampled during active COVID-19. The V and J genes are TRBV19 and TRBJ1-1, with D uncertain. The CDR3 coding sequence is TGTGCCAGTATAATCATAGGAGGCACTGAAGCTTTCTTT. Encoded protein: CASIIIGGTEAFF. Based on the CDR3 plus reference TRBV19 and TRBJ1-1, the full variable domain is DGGITQSPKYLFRKEGQNVTLSCEQNLNHDAMYWYRQDPGQGLRLIYYSQIVNDFQKGDIAEGYSVSREKKESFPLTVTSAQKNPTAFYLCASIIIGGTEAFFGQGTRLTVV.